Following are 19 T cell receptor beta chains from one sample sequenced in a study of cytomegalovirus exposure and HLA in healthy donors. Clones were sequenced by immunoSEQ multiplex PCR, and TCRdb holds only the in-frame ones, with some missing. The table lists some 220,000 clones, 90% to 95% of them singletons. The specimen was PBMCs. The receptors stem from a woman between 18 and 30 years old in good health and CMV-seronegative.

A note on this clone: At the DNA level, this CDR3 is encoded by other sequences in the same sample as well. This chain joins TRBV6-5 and TRBJ2-1; 9 bases agree with TRBD2. This CDR3 is 14 amino acids long. Germline lookup yields CDR1 MNHEY and CDR2 SVGAGI. V lost 2 bases to trimming and J lost 5 bases; unmatched junction nucleotides: 1. CDR3: CASSYGTSNNEQFF. In nucleotides, the CDR3 is TGTGCCAGCAGTTACGGGACTAGCAACAATGAGCAGTTCTTC.

V gene TRBV27 combines with J gene TRBJ1-1, with D possibly TRBD1 on 6 matching bases. This CDR3 is 14 amino acids long. CDR1 is MNHEY and CDR2 is SMNVEV in the germline V gene (reference sequence). V was shortened by 3 bases and J by 4 bases, with 12 bases between the two germline ends. CDR3 DNA: TGTGCCAGCAGTTTGCGGGGGGCGGGCACTGAAGCTTTCTTT. It is translated as CASSLRGAGTEAFF.

Here the CDR3 reads CASSYVPGQTEAFF. The CDR3 DNA follows: TGTGCCAGCAGTTACGTTCCCGGACAGACTGAAGCTTTCTTT. The chain couples TRBV6-6 to TRBJ1-1, with D possibly matching TRBD1 (6 bases). Germline CDR1 is MNHNY and CDR2 is SVGAGI (reference sequence). Trimming cost V 2 bases and J 5 bases, with 12 bases left between them. The CDR3 has 14 residues.

CDR3 in amino acids: CASSLVDGSTGELFF. CDR3 bases: TGTGCCAGCAGCTTAGTGGACGGGAGCACCGGGGAGCTGTTTTTT. The rearrangement links TRBV7-8 to TRBJ2-2; D is perhaps TRBD2 (6 bases). V lost 1 base, J lost 4 bases, and 10 bases lay in between. CDR1 SGHVS and CDR2 FQNEAQ come from the germline V gene. There are 15 residues in the CDR3.

This clone was seen only once. CDR3 in DNA: TGTGCCAGTAATAGGCGCGGGGGTACGTTAGAGACCCAGTACTTC. Translating it yields CASNRRGGTLETQYF. This chain links TRBV19 with TRBJ2-5; 7 bases line up with TRBD2. Germline V gives CDR1 LNHDA, CDR2 SQIVND (reference sequence). This CDR3 comprises 15 residues. After removal of 7 bases from V and 4 bases from J, the junction contained 12 bases not matched to a gene.

The rearrangement links TRBV5-4 to TRBJ2-7, with no clear D. CDR1 is SGHNT and CDR2 is YYREEE in the germline V gene (reference sequence). Trimming pared 3 bases from V and 0 bases from J, leaving 16 bases between. The CDR3 runs 16 residues. The CDR3 loop is CASSYVVDFTSYEQYF. CDR3 coding DNA: TGTGCCAGCAGCTACGTTGTAGACTTCACCTCCTACGAGCAGTACTTC.

The CDR3 nucleotides read TGTGCCAGCACAACCCGGGACACCTACAATCAGCCCCAGCATTTT. Amino acids: CASTTRDTYNQPQHF. V usage is TRBV28 and J usage is TRBJ1-5; D perhaps matches TRBD1 (6 bases). V was shortened by 7 bases and J by 3 bases, with 16 bases between the two germline ends. Germline CDR1 and CDR2: MDHEN and SYDVKM. The CDR3 is made up of 15 amino acids.

The chain joins TRBV6-1 to TRBJ1-4; maybe TRBD1 (6 bases). Between the trimmed V and J ends, which lost 8 bases and 3 bases, there was a span of 16 bases. Germline-derived CDR1 and CDR2 are MNHNS and SASEGT. The CDR3 extends over 15 amino acids. CDR3: CASLRGIYPNEKLFF. The CDR3 DNA is TGTGCCAGCCTCAGGGGAATTTACCCTAATGAAAAACTGTTTTTT.

The chain is built from TRBV9 and TRBJ2-1; 9 positions agree with TRBD2. Unmatched junction bases numbered 8, after V lost 0 bases and J lost 7 bases. The length of the CDR3 is 16 residues. The V gene's germline CDR1 is SGDLS and CDR2 YYNGEE. CDR3 in DNA: TGTGCCAGCAGCGTAGAGGGACTAGCCCTGGGGAATGAGCAGTTCTTC. Its protein product is CASSVEGLALGNEQFF. The full variable domain, its missing parts supplied by reference TRBV9 and TRBJ2-1, is DSGVTQTPKHLITATGQRVTLRCSPRSGDLSVYWYQQSLDQGLQFLIQYYNGEERAKGNILERFSAQQFPDLHSELNLSSLELGDSALYFCASSVEGLALGNEQFFGPGTRLTVL.

This chain links TRBV28 with TRBJ1-1, with D maybe TRBD1 (5 bases). V was trimmed by 5 bases and J by 3 bases, leaving 16 bases between them. The CDR3 length is 15 residues. Germline V CDR1 and CDR2: MDHEN, SYDVKM. CDR3 DNA: TGTGCCAGCAGTCCCTTAGGGGTATCGGACACTGAAGCTTTCTTT. It encodes CASSPLGVSDTEAFF.

This clone has only one observation. The DNA of the CDR3 is TGTGCCAGCAGCAATCGACAGGGGGAGGCGCACTATGGCTACACCTTC. It specifies CASSNRQGEAHYGYTF. The chain is built from TRBV5-4 and TRBJ1-2; 9 bases align to TRBD1. The CDR3 has 16 residues. The V segment lost 4 bases and the J segment 3 bases; nucleotides outside the gene matches: 10. From germline, CDR1 is SGHNT and CDR2 YYREEE (reference sequence).

The chain has TRBV28 and TRBJ2-3; D is possibly TRBD2 (5 bases). Between the trimmed V and J ends, which lost 2 bases and 0 bases, there was a span of 6 bases. This CDR3 has 14 residues. Germline CDR1 MDHEN, CDR2 SYDVKM. The CDR3 sequence: CASSLGGSTDTQYF. The CDR3, as DNA: TGTGCCAGCAGTTTAGGCGGGAGCACAGATACGCAGTATTTT.

The chain employs TRBV4-1 and TRBJ2-7; 9 bases fit TRBD1. Germline CDR1 MGHRA, CDR2 YSYEKL. V was pared by 6 bases and J by 2 bases, with 14 bases of the junction left unmatched. The CDR3 sequence is 17 residues long. The CDR3 loop is CASSLKPGTGIPYEQYF. As DNA, the CDR3 is TGCGCCAGCAGTCTCAAACCGGGGACAGGGATCCCCTACGAGCAGTACTTC.

The chain couples TRBV29-1 to TRBJ2-3; TRBD2 is a possible D gene (5 bases). V lost 3 bases to trimming and J lost 1 base, with 14 bases between them. Per germline, CDR1 SQVTM and CDR2 ANQGSEA. This CDR3 is built from 15 residues. CDR3 sequence (DNA): TGCAGCGTTGAGATAACTAGTCTTGGCACAGATACGCAGTATTTT. This gives the protein CSVEITSLGTDTQYF.

The CDR3 DNA is TGTGCCAGCAGCTTAGAGGGCCAGGGGCCTAACTATGGCTACACCTTC. Its translation: CASSLEGQGPNYGYTF. The chain combines TRBV7-8 with TRBJ1-2, with D perhaps matching TRBD1 (6 bases). Deletions cut 1 base from V and 0 bases from J, with 12 bases between. The CDR3 sequence is 16 residues long. The germline gives CDR1 SGHVS, CDR2 FQNEAQ.

This chain uses TRBV18 with TRBJ1-5; 7 nucleotides match TRBD1. Germline CDR1 is KGHSH and CDR2 is LQKENI. Germline trimming cut 3 bases from V and 7 bases from J; bases unmatched to any gene: 6. The CDR3 length is 14 residues. CDR3 protein: CASSPSQGTQPQHF. The CDR3 DNA reads as TGTGCCAGCTCACCGTCACAGGGGACCCAGCCCCAGCATTTT. The entire variable domain, with the rest obtained from reference TRBV18 and TRBJ1-5, is as follows: NAGVMQNPRHLVRRRGQEARLRCSPMKGHSHVYWYRQLPEEGLKFMVYLQKENIIDESGMPKERFSAEFPKEGPSILRIQQVVRGDSAAYFCASSPSQGTQPQHFGDGTRLSIL.

The chain employs TRBV27 and TRBJ2-3, with a weak D call TRBD2 (6 bases). The CDR3 spans 15 residues. Germline assignment: CDR1 MNHEY and CDR2 SMNVEV (reference sequence). Trimming pared 7 bases from V and 2 bases from J, leaving 16 bases between. This CDR3 reads CASIAGRASTDTQYF. The CDR3 nucleotides read TGTGCCAGCATCGCGGGGCGGGCCTCCACAGATACGCAGTATTTT.

CDR3 loop: CASLEGRLSSTDTQYF. The CDR3 nucleotides read TGTGCCAGTTTAGAGGGAAGGTTATCTAGCACAGATACGCAGTATTTT. This chain uses TRBV2 with TRBJ2-3; a weak D match, TRBD2 (5 bases). The CDR3 length is 16 residues. The germline V and J ends were trimmed by 9 bases and 0 bases, with 19 bases remaining between them. The germline V gene has CDR1 SNHLY and CDR2 FYNNEI.

The chain couples TRBV5-1 to TRBJ2-2, with D perhaps matching TRBD1 (6 bases). Germline CDR1 SGHRS, CDR2 YFSETQ. With 3 bases removed from V and 1 base from J, the gap between germline ends came to 10 bases. This CDR3 is built from 15 residues. CDR3 nucleotides: TGCGCCAGCAGCTCACAGGGAGAGAACACCGGGGAGCTGTTTTTT. Protein: CASSSQGENTGELFF. The full variable domain, its missing parts supplied by reference TRBV5-1 and TRBJ2-2, is KAGVTQTPRYLIKTRGQQVTLSCSPISGHRSVSWYQQTPGQGLQFLFEYFSETQRNKGNFPGRFSGRQFSNSRSEMNVSTLELGDSALYLCASSSQGENTGELFFGEGSRLTVL.